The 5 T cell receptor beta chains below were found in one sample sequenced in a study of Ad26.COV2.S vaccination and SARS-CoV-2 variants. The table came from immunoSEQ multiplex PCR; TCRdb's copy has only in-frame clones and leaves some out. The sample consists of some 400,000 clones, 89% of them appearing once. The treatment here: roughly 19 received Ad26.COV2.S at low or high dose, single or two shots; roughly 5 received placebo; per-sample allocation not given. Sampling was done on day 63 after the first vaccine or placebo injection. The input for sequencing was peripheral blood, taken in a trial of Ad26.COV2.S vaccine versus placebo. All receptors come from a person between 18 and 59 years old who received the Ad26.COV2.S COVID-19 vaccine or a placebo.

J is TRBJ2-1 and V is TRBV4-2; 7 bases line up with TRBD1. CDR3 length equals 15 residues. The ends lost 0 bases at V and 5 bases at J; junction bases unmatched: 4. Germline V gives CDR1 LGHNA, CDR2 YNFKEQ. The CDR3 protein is CASSQEGTVDNEQFF. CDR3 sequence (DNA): TGTGCCAGCAGCCAAGAAGGGACAGTTGACAATGAGCAGTTCTTC.

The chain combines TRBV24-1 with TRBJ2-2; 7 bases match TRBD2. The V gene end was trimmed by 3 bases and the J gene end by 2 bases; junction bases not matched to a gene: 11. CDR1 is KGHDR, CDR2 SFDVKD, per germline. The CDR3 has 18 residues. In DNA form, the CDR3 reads TGTGCCACCAGTGATGTTCCGCGCCTAGCGGCCAACACCGGGGAGCTGTTTTTT. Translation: CATSDVPRLAANTGELFF.

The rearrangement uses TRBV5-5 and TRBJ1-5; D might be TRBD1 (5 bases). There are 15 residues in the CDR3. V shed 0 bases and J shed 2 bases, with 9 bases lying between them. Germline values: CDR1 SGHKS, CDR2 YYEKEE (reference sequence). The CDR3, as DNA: TGTGCCAGCAGCTTGGTTGGGGCAGGCAATCAGCCCCAGCATTTT. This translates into CASSLVGAGNQPQHF.

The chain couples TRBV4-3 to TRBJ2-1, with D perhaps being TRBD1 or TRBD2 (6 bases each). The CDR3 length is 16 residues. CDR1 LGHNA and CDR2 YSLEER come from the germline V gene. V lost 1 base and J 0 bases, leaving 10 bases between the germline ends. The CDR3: CASSQVGGGSYNEQFF. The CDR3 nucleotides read TGCGCCAGCAGCCAAGTAGGAGGGGGCTCCTACAATGAGCAGTTCTTC.

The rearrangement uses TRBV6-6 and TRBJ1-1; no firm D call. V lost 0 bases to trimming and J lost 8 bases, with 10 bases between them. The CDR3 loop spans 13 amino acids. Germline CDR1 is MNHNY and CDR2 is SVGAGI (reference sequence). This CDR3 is CASSYSAVQEAFF. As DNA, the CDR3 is TGTGCCAGCAGTTACTCGGCAGTCCAAGAAGCTTTCTTT.